These 24 T cell receptor beta chains were sequenced from one sample in a study of shared clonotypes between healthy human individuals. Here immunoSEQ multiplex PCR was the method, and the copy in TCRdb shows in-frame clones only, minus some. The profile shows 2 million to 2.5 million clones, 90% to 95% of them singletons. The sequenced sample was naive CD4+ T cells from PBMCs. Subset described: CD45RA+ positively selected. These receptor sequences come from a man aged 18 to 29 in good health. Some clones in this sample may be carry-over from other donors' samples.

The chain uses TRBV14 and TRBJ2-7; the D is unclear. The CDR3 sequence is 15 residues long. Germline V gene data show CDR1 as SGHDN and CDR2 as FVKESK. V shed 1 base and J shed 0 bases, with 10 bases lying between them. CDR3 sequence reads: CASSQGGLGSYEQYF. The DNA for the CDR3 is TGTGCCAGCAGCCAAGGGGGATTAGGCTCCTACGAGCAGTACTTC. The full variable domain, with the rest looked up from reference TRBV14 and TRBJ2-7, is EAGVTQFPSHSVIEKGQTVTLRCDPISGHDNLYWYRRVMGKEIKFLLHFVKESKQDESGMPNNRFLAERTGGTYSTLKVQPAELEDSGVYFCASSQGGLGSYEQYFGPGTRLTVT.

V is TRBV9 and J is TRBJ2-7, with 11 bases fitting TRBD1. From germline, CDR1 is SGDLS and CDR2 YYNGEE. The CDR3 extends over 20 amino acids. The V gene end was trimmed by 7 bases and the J gene end by 2 bases; junction bases not matched to a gene: 23. CDR3 protein: CASDALKGQGVRAPTYEQYF. Written as DNA, the CDR3 is TGTGCCAGCGATGCCCTAAAGGGACAGGGGGTTCGGGCACCTACCTACGAGCAGTACTTC.

The V and J genes are TRBV28 and TRBJ1-1, with D possibly TRBD1 on 5 matching bases. Trimming removed 5 bases at V and 8 bases at J, with 18 bases between. Looked up from germline, CDR1 is MDHEN and CDR2 is SYDVKM. The CDR3 covers 14 residues. As DNA, the CDR3 is TGTGCCAGCAGTGGCCGGGACCCAAGCCCCGAAGCTTTCTTT. This translates into CASSGRDPSPEAFF.

On this clone itself: The sample holds other DNA sequences that translate to the same CDR3. The V gene is TRBV5-1, the J gene TRBJ2-5, with 8 bases fitting TRBD2. From germline, CDR1 is SGHRS and CDR2 YFSETQ. The CDR3 spans 14 residues. Trimming cost V 0 bases and J 3 bases; bases outside gene matches: 1. The CDR3 region has the DNA TGCGCCAGCAGCTTGGCGGGAGGGGAAGAGACCCAGTACTTC. Translation gives CASSLAGGEETQYF.

The chain employs TRBV28 and TRBJ2-7, with a possible D match to TRBD2 (6 bases). The V gene lost 4 bases and the J gene lost 8 bases, with 12 bases spanning the gap. CDR1 and CDR2 (germline): MDHEN, SYDVKM. This CDR3 is 12 amino acids long. CDR3 sequence: CASSSGAGKQYF. CDR3 DNA sequence: TGTGCCAGCAGTTCGGGAGCCGGCAAGCAGTACTTC.

The V call is TRBV6-5, the J call TRBJ1-2, with a tentative D call TRBD1 (6 bases). CDR1 and CDR2 from the germline V gene are MNHEY and SVGAGI. Trimming removed 6 bases at V and 2 bases at J, with 13 bases between. The CDR3 is 14 residues long. CDR3 bases: TGTGCCAGCAGCACTAATACAGGGAACTATGGCTACACCTTC. Amino acids: CASSTNTGNYGYTF.

The J gene is TRBJ1-5, the V gene TRBV7-8, with no clear D. Germline lookup yields CDR1 SGHVS and CDR2 FQNEAQ. V shed 0 bases and J shed 0 bases, with 12 bases lying between them. The CDR3 extends over 17 amino acids. DNA of the CDR3: TGTGCCAGCAGCTTAGCGCCGGGGTATTATAGCAATCAGCCCCAGCATTTT. Its translation is CASSLAPGYYSNQPQHF.

V is TRBV25-1 and J is TRBJ1-4; the match to TRBD1 covers 9 bases. Trimming at V came to 6 bases and at J to 2 bases, leaving 10 bases not matched to a gene. The CDR3 runs 17 residues. CDR1 and CDR2 from the germline V gene are MGHDK and SYGVNS. The CDR3 protein is CASSDDRGTWTNEKLFF. CDR3 bases: TGTGCCAGCAGCGACGACAGGGGGACATGGACTAATGAAAAACTGTTTTTT.

In this sample, this clone turned up once. CDR3 residues: CASSLATGQGGGYTF. The DNA of the CDR3 is TGCGCCAGCAGCTTGGCGACAGGGCAGGGAGGTGGCTACACCTTC. The rearrangement uses TRBV5-1 and TRBJ1-2, with 7 nucleotides matching TRBD1. Unmatched junction bases numbered 9, after V lost 0 bases and J lost 7 bases. Germline V gene sequence: CDR1 SGHRS, CDR2 YFSETQ. CDR3 length: 15 amino acids.

This chain connects TRBV5-5 to TRBJ1-2; D gene unclear. In germline, CDR1 is SGHKS, CDR2 YYEKEE (reference sequence). Deletions cut 2 bases from V and 1 base from J, with 9 bases between. This CDR3 has 14 residues. CDR3 loop: CASSFEGVNYGYTF. Written as DNA, the CDR3 is TGTGCCAGCAGCTTTGAGGGCGTTAACTATGGCTACACCTTC.

In the case of this clone: This specimen includes other DNA sequences encoding the same CDR3. The chain is built from TRBV5-1 and TRBJ2-1; 14 bases are shared with TRBD2. Germline V gene data show CDR1 as SGHRS and CDR2 as YFSETQ. The CDR3 has 15 amino acids. V gave up 6 bases and J gave up 5 bases; unmatched junction bases: 4. The CDR3: CASTRLAGGNNEQFF. The CDR3 DNA reads as TGCGCCAGCACCCGACTAGCGGGAGGGAACAATGAGCAGTTCTTC. Based on the CDR3 plus reference TRBV5-1 and TRBJ2-1, the full variable domain is KAGVTQTPRYLIKTRGQQVTLSCSPISGHRSVSWYQQTPGQGLQFLFEYFSETQRNKGNFPGRFSGRQFSNSRSEMNVSTLELGDSALYLCASTRLAGGNNEQFFGPGTRLTVL.

The rearrangement uses TRBV6-1 and TRBJ2-7; tentative D call: TRBD1 (5 bases). The CDR3 runs 17 residues. V lost 2 bases and J 4 bases, leaving 21 bases between the germline ends. Germline V gene sequence: CDR1 MNHNS, CDR2 SASEGT. CDR3 DNA sequence: TGTGCCAGCAGTGAAACGGTAACAGGCTCCAGAAGGTACGAGCAGTACTTC. As protein: CASSETVTGSRRYEQYF.

The V and J genes are TRBV28 and TRBJ1-5, with D hard to call. Germline loops: CDR1 MDHEN, CDR2 SYDVKM. V shed 5 bases and J shed 7 bases, with 15 bases lying between them. The CDR3 runs to 14 residues. In DNA, the CDR3 is TGTGCCAGCAGTATCGGGTGGGTCAACCAGCCCCAGCATTTT. Its translation: CASSIGWVNQPQHF.

This chain connects TRBV4-1 to TRBJ2-3; the match to TRBD2 covers 7 bases. The CDR3 runs to 14 residues. Germline trimming cut 11 bases from V and 6 bases from J; bases unmatched to any gene: 14. Germline-derived CDR1 and CDR2 are MGHRA and YSYEKL. CDR3 loop: CAAGESGARDTQYF. In nucleotides, the CDR3 is TGCGCCGCCGGGGAAAGCGGGGCAAGGGATACGCAGTATTTT.

With regard to this clone: Distinct nucleotide sequences in the sample also encode this CDR3. The chain joins TRBV7-9 to TRBJ2-3; the match to TRBD2 covers 7 bases. CDR3 length: 11 residues. J lost 1 base, V lost 11 bases, and 0 bases had no gene match. Germline V gives CDR1 SEHNR, CDR2 FQNEAQ (reference sequence). The CDR3 sequence is CAAGGTDTQYF. Written as DNA, the CDR3 is TGTGCCGCGGGGGGCACAGATACGCAGTATTTT.

This chain links TRBV4-3 with TRBJ2-7; D is possibly TRBD2 (6 bases). The CDR3 sequence is 16 residues long. Trimming took off 0 bases at V and 3 bases at J, with 15 bases between the two ends. Germline V gene data show CDR1 as LGHNA and CDR2 as YSLEER. In DNA, the CDR3 is TGCGCCAGCAGCCAAGATAGGGCGGGATATGGCTACGAGCAGTACTTC. It specifies CASSQDRAGYGYEQYF.

Concerning this clone: Other DNA sequences from this sample encode an identical CDR3 as well. This chain joins TRBV6-5 and TRBJ2-2; perhaps TRBD1 as D (7 bases). Looked up from germline, CDR1 is MNHEY and CDR2 is SVGAGI. The CDR3 loop spans 16 amino acids. V shed 0 bases and J shed 4 bases, with 12 bases lying between them. The CDR3 is CASSYSSGGGTGELFF. The DNA of the CDR3 is TGTGCCAGCAGTTACTCGTCAGGGGGAGGCACCGGGGAGCTGTTTTTT.

The chain has TRBV28 and TRBJ1-3; TRBD1 aligns across 9 bases. Germline values: CDR1 MDHEN, CDR2 SYDVKM. The CDR3 loop spans 15 amino acids. V was pared by 4 bases and J by 4 bases, with 5 bases of the junction left unmatched. The CDR3 DNA reads TGTGCCAGCAGTTACGGGACAGGGTTCGGAAACACCATATATTTT. Its translation: CASSYGTGFGNTIYF.

This clone was found a few times. The rearrangement joins TRBV2 to TRBJ1-1, with 8 bases identical to TRBD1. Germline trimming cut 7 bases from V and 4 bases from J; bases unmatched to any gene: 5. CDR1 and CDR2 (germline): SNHLY, FYNNEI. The CDR3 spans 13 residues. The CDR3 reads CASIGQGGTEAFF. The CDR3 nucleotides read TGTGCCAGCATAGGACAGGGAGGCACTGAAGCTTTCTTT.

The J gene is TRBJ2-3, the V gene TRBV19; 8 bases map to TRBD2. There are 12 residues in the CDR3. The germline V gene has CDR1 LNHDA and CDR2 SQIVND (reference sequence). V gave up 11 bases and J gave up 10 bases; unmatched junction bases: 11. The CDR3 reads CASWSGSRSQYF. CDR3 DNA sequence: TGTGCCTCATGGAGCGGGAGTCGTTCGCAGTATTTT.

The chain carries TRBV27 and TRBJ2-3, with D unresolved. CDR1 and CDR2 from the germline V gene are MNHEY and SMNVEV (reference sequence). The CDR3 is made up of 14 amino acids. The V and J ends lost 7 bases and 3 bases respectively, with 14 bases between them. CDR3 nucleotide sequence: TGTGCCAGCACATACTCGGACGGGACAGATACGCAGTATTTT. Its translation is CASTYSDGTDTQYF.

The chain employs TRBV19 and TRBJ1-1, with D perhaps TRBD1 (5 bases). The CDR3 is 13 residues long. The V gene's germline CDR1 is LNHDA and CDR2 SQIVND (reference sequence). Trimming removed 8 bases from V and 0 bases from J, with 10 bases in between. The CDR3 DNA is TGTGCCAGTCGACAGAGAATGAACACTGAAGCTTTCTTT. Translated, it gives CASRQRMNTEAFF.

The chain employs TRBV18 and TRBJ1-1; D call uncertain. The CDR3 is 16 residues long. V was cut by 4 bases and J by 0 bases, with 15 bases left in between. Germline V gene lookup returns CDR1 KGHSH and CDR2 LQKENI. CDR3: CASSLNPATLNTEAFF. CDR3 bases: TGTGCCAGCTCACTAAACCCAGCCACCCTGAACACTGAAGCTTTCTTT.

This clone was seen once. The genes are TRBV2 and TRBJ1-4; D may be TRBD1 (6 bases). Germline V CDR1 and CDR2: SNHLY, FYNNEI. With 8 bases removed from V and 5 bases from J, the gap between germline ends came to 18 bases. The CDR3 has 15 amino acids. The CDR3, as DNA: TGTGCCAGCGGCCTCGGGGGCAATCCCAATGAAAAACTGTTTTTT. Encoded protein: CASGLGGNPNEKLFF.